This T cell receptor beta chain appears in the sequencing data of a study of T-cell memory formation after mild COVID-19. There are a few counts of this clonotype. Each CDR3 protein is one row after TCRdb ran MiXCR on the 5' RACE reads. In the table there are around 340,000 distinct CDR3 sequences, 15% to 20% of which are singletons. The germline CDR1 and CDR2 sequences are KGHSH and LQKENI. CDR3 length equals 15 residues. V lost 1 base to trimming and J lost 2 bases, with 11 bases between them. The chain carries TRBV18 and TRBJ1-1; tentatively, D is TRBD1 (5 bases). The sequencing input was PBMCs or a T cell subset sorted from them (not recorded which). The clonotype was recovered from a man younger than 30 who had mild COVID-19 (a few samples of this study predate the infection). Cell type and time point are not known. The CDR3 bases are TGTGCCAGCTCACCACGCGGGACGGCCAACACTGAAGCTTTCTTT. Protein: CASSPRGTANTEAFF.